These 21 T cell receptor beta chains share one sample of origin, sequenced in a study of blood T cell repertoires in COVID-19. Only in-frame clones appear in the TCRdb table, and some are missing; sequencing was by immunoSEQ multiplex PCR. The profile covers over 200,000 clones, with roughly 80% appearing a single time and 2% to 3% taken by the ten largest. The sequenced sample was peripheral blood. The source is a woman aged 40 to 55 with active or convalescent COVID-19.

This clone was seen only once. This chain links TRBV4-1 with TRBJ1-5, with TRBD1 matching 8 bases. With 0 bases clipped from V and 5 bases from J, the junction kept 9 bases outside the gene matches. The CDR3 runs 17 residues. CDR1 is MGHRA, CDR2 YSYEKL, per germline. CDR3 amino acids: CASSQDGGGQGHQPQHF. The CDR3 nucleotides are TGCGCCAGCAGCCAAGATGGGGGAGGACAGGGCCATCAGCCCCAGCATTTT.

The V gene is TRBV5-1, the J gene TRBJ2-3; perhaps TRBD2 as D (5 bases). CDR1 and CDR2 (germline): SGHRS, YFSETQ. The V end was cut by 0 bases, the J end by 1 base, with 15 bases between. The CDR3 has 17 amino acids. CDR3 residues: CASSLARTGLGTDTQYF. CDR3 in DNA: TGCGCCAGCAGCTTGGCCCGTACCGGACTGGGCACAGATACGCAGTATTTT.

The chain combines TRBV5-4 with TRBJ2-3; the match to TRBD2 covers 12 bases. The V gene's germline CDR1 is SGHNT and CDR2 YYREEE (reference sequence). With V trimmed by 4 bases and J by 4 bases, 13 bases remained unmatched. CDR3 length: 18 amino acids. CDR3 DNA sequence: TGTGCCAGCAGCCCCCGGGCCCTAGCGGGGGGGCGCGCAGATACGCAGTATTTT. Translated, it gives CASSPRALAGGRADTQYF.

The V call is TRBV27, the J call TRBJ1-5; D may be TRBD1 (6 bases). Trimming stripped 8 bases from V and 0 bases from J, with 20 bases between. The CDR3 spans 17 residues. The V gene's germline CDR1 is MNHEY and CDR2 SMNVEV (reference sequence). CDR3 sequence: CASRTWGLEGSNQPQHF. In DNA form, the CDR3 reads TGTGCCAGCCGGACATGGGGGCTCGAGGGTAGCAATCAGCCCCAGCATTTT.

The chain is built from TRBV28 and TRBJ1-1; tentatively, D is TRBD1 (6 bases). Trimming took off 5 bases at V and 4 bases at J, with 17 bases between the two ends. Germline CDR1 MDHEN, CDR2 SYDVKM. CDR3 length: 15 residues. CDR3 loop: CASSPRRGGSTEAFF. As DNA, the CDR3 is TGTGCCAGCAGTCCGAGGAGGGGGGGCTCCACTGAAGCTTTCTTT.

The gene calls are TRBV27 and TRBJ2-1, with 9 bases identical to TRBD2. Trimming took 3 bases from V and 1 from J; bases not matched to a gene: 10. CDR3 size: 18 residues. CDR1 and CDR2 from the germline V gene are MNHEY and SMNVEV (reference sequence). CDR3 amino acids: CASSFPISGSGSYNEQFF. In DNA, the CDR3 is TGTGCCAGCAGTTTCCCCATTAGCGGGAGTGGTTCCTACAATGAGCAGTTCTTC.

J is TRBJ2-1 and V is TRBV24-1; TRBD2 agrees at 7 bases. V shed 3 bases, J shed 2 bases, and the junction held 6 bases outside the gene matches. The CDR3 sequence is 16 residues long. Germline V gene sequence: CDR1 KGHDR, CDR2 SFDVKD. The CDR3 sequence is CATSDDDGRTYNEQFF. The CDR3 nucleotides are TGTGCCACCAGTGATGATGACGGGAGGACCTACAATGAGCAGTTCTTC.

The CDR3 loop is CASSSLGQSNYGYTF. The CDR3 DNA sequence: TGTGCCAGCAGTTCACTAGGACAGTCGAACTATGGCTACACCTTC. The chain carries TRBV28 and TRBJ1-2; tentatively, D is TRBD1 (6 bases). CDR1 MDHEN and CDR2 SYDVKM come from the germline V gene. This CDR3 contains 15 residues. The V end lost 4 bases, the J end lost 2 bases, and 14 bases lay between the germline ends.

This clone was seen a handful of times. The chain employs TRBV12-5 and TRBJ1-6, with TRBD1 as a possible D gene (6 bases). V was clipped by 4 bases and J by 7 bases, with 14 bases between them. CDR1 is LGHNT, CDR2 FRNRAP, per germline. This CDR3 has 15 amino acids. The CDR3 loop reads CASGWSGAENSPLHF. DNA of the CDR3: TGTGCTAGTGGTTGGTCAGGGGCTGAAAATTCACCCCTCCACTTT.

The V call is TRBV7-2, the J call TRBJ2-3; maybe TRBD2 (5 bases). Germline V gene lookup returns CDR1 SGHTA and CDR2 FQGNSA. The CDR3 has 13 residues. Trimming removed 5 bases from V and 7 bases from J, with 13 bases in between. CDR3 in amino acids: CASSPGAGNTQYF. CDR3 coding DNA: TGTGCCAGCAGCCCAGGCGCGGGTAATACGCAGTATTTT.

The chain joins TRBV6-6 to TRBJ1-5; D is possibly TRBD1 (5 bases). The CDR3 spans 17 residues. Trimming pared 6 bases from V and 4 bases from J, leaving 22 bases between. Germline V CDR1 and CDR2: MNHNY, SVGAGI (reference sequence). The CDR3 sequence is CASSRLTPGGGNQPQHF. CDR3 nucleotides: TGTGCCAGCAGCCGACTGACCCCCGGGGGGGGGAATCAGCCCCAGCATTTT.

The V call is TRBV7-9, the J call TRBJ1-4; 7 nucleotides line up with TRBD1. CDR3 length: 16 amino acids. Germline CDR1 reads SEHNR; CDR2 reads FQNEAQ (reference sequence). V lost 4 bases, J lost 7 bases, and 12 bases stayed unmatched. In DNA form, the CDR3 reads TGTGCCAGCAGCTCGCCACCGGACAGGAGGGGTGAAAAACTGTTTTTT. Translation gives CASSSPPDRRGEKLFF. The whole variable domain, filled in from reference TRBV7-9 and TRBJ1-4, reads DTGVSQNPRHKITKRGQNVTFRCDPISEHNRLYWYRQTLGQGPEFLTYFQNEAQLEKSRLLSDRFSAERPKGSFSTLEIQRTEQGDSAMYLCASSSPPDRRGEKLFFGSGTQLSVL.

The chain has TRBV28 and TRBJ1-2, with 10 bases lining up with TRBD1. Looked up from germline, CDR1 is MDHEN and CDR2 is SYDVKM. The V gene end was trimmed by 5 bases and the J gene end by 6 bases; junction bases not matched to a gene: 9. The CDR3 has 15 residues. The CDR3 region is CASSPRTGGRDGYTF. DNA of the CDR3: TGTGCCAGCAGTCCTCGGACAGGGGGAAGGGATGGCTACACCTTC.

The chain uses TRBV29-1 and TRBJ1-3; D is unclear. The germline V gene encodes CDR1 SQVTM and CDR2 ANQGSEA. V shed 6 bases and J shed 0 bases, with 9 bases lying between them. The CDR3 spans 13 residues. The DNA of the CDR3 is TGCAGCGTGTCCCGGAGCTCTGGAAACACCATATATTTT. The encoded protein is CSVSRSSGNTIYF.

The chain combines TRBV5-1 with TRBJ1-2, with D perhaps matching TRBD1 (5 bases). Trimming shortened V by 0 bases and J by 7 bases, and 10 bases separated the two germline ends. The CDR3 extends over 13 amino acids. Germline CDR1 SGHRS, CDR2 YFSETQ. Here the CDR3 reads CASSLEWGGGYTF. In DNA form, the CDR3 reads TGCGCCAGCAGCTTGGAGTGGGGGGGTGGCTACACCTTC.

This clone showed up just a few times. V is TRBV29-1 and J is TRBJ1-1; D ambiguous. The germline V gene encodes CDR1 SQVTM and CDR2 ANQGSEA. With 8 bases removed from V and 0 bases from J, the gap between germline ends came to 10 bases. The CDR3 has 12 amino acids. In DNA, the CDR3 is TGCAGCCACATACGGGTGAACACTGAAGCTTTCTTT. It translates to CSHIRVNTEAFF.

The chain carries TRBV19 and TRBJ2-5; possible D gene TRBD1, 6 bases. V dropped 1 base and J dropped 2 bases, with 8 bases sitting between them. This CDR3 region has 14 residues. Germline V gene lookup returns CDR1 LNHDA and CDR2 SQIVND (reference sequence). DNA of the CDR3: TGTGCCAGTAGTATAGGTGGACAGCAAGAGACCCAGTACTTC. This codes for CASSIGGQQETQYF.

The chain recombines TRBV10-1 with TRBJ2-5; D possibly corresponds to TRBD1 (6 bases). CDR1 WNHNN and CDR2 SYGVQD come from the germline V gene (reference sequence). Trimming took off 4 bases at V and 5 bases at J, with 14 bases between the two ends. The CDR3 is made up of 14 amino acids. The CDR3 DNA reads as TGCGCCAGCAGTGGCTCCAGGGGTCGGGAGACCCAGTACTTC. Amino acids: CASSGSRGRETQYF.

This chain joins TRBV20-1 and TRBJ1-1; D might be TRBD1 (6 bases). Germline CDR1 and CDR2: DFQATT and SNEGSKA (reference sequence). The CDR3 runs to 11 residues. Trimming shortened V by 5 bases and J by 5 bases, and 9 bases separated the two germline ends. CDR3 amino acids: CSAHQGTEAFF. CDR3 sequence (DNA): TGCAGTGCTCACCAGGGGACTGAAGCTTTCTTT.

The gene calls are TRBV2 and TRBJ1-5; no clear D. The CDR3 runs 12 residues. Per the germline V gene, CDR1 is SNHLY and CDR2 is FYNNEI. V was clipped by 4 bases and J by 4 bases, with 5 bases between them. DNA of the CDR3: TGTGCCAGCAGTGGACAAAATCAGCCCCAGCATTTT. Its protein product is CASSGQNQPQHF.

This chain uses TRBV18 with TRBJ1-5; 11 nucleotides agree with TRBD1. V lost 0 bases to trimming and J lost 4 bases; unmatched junction nucleotides: 2. Per germline, CDR1 KGHSH and CDR2 LQKENI. The CDR3 sequence is 16 residues long. The CDR3 region has the DNA TGTGCCAGCTCACCACCAGGACAGGGGGCGAATCAGCCCCAGCATTTT. This sequence encodes CASSPPGQGANQPQHF.